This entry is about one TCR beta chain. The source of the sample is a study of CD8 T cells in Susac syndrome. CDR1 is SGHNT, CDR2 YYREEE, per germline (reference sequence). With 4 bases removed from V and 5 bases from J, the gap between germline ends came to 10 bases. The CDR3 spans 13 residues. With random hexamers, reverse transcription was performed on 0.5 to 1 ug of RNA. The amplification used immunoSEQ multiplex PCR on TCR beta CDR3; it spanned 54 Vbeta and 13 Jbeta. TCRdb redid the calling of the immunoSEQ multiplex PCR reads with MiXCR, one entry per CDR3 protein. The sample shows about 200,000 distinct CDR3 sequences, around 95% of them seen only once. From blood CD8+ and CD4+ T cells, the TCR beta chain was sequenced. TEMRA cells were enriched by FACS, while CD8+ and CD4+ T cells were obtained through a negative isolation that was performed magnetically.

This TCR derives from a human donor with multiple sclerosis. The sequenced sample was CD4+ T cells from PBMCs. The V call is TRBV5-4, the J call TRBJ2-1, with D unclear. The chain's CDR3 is CASSVDKDNEQFF. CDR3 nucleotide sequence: TGTGCCAGCAGCGTTGACAAAGACAATGAGCAGTTCTTC.